This TCR beta chain originates from a study of technical replicates of blood from a few donors (TCRdb year 2017). A remark on this clone: Its antigen target is currently unknown. Within one base of it there is no much larger clone, and no base qualities were kept.

Library generation was performed with the immunoSEQ multiplex PCR assay. The clones in this table, taken by TCRdb from immuneACCESS, are in-frame only. Not every clone is retained; where verified, under half of the shortfall comes from an unresolved V gene, and the cause of the rest is unknown. Within this sample are 65,000 to 90,000 clones, with over 75% of them counted one time only. The top ten clones comprise 0.2% to 0.25% of the sample. CDR1 and CDR2, per the germline V gene, are MGHRA and YSYEKL. Unmatched junction bases come to 2, with V trimmed by 6 bases and J by 1 base. From cysteine to phenylalanine, the CDR3 is 13 amino acids long. Only the CDR3 region is kept as DNA, spanning 39 bases read in frame from base 1.

The sequence came from a human donor in good health. The sample taken for sequencing was T cells isolated from PBMCs. The chain is made from TRBV4-1 and TRBJ2-7, and 8 junction bases match TRBD1. The CDR3 protein is CASRRTGSYEQYF. At the DNA level, the sequence is TGCGCCAGCAGAAGGACAGGGTCCTACGAGCAGTACTTC.